The present T cell receptor beta chain was sequenced within a study of neoadjuvant anti-PD-1 for oral cavity cancer. From germline, CDR1 is MNHNY and CDR2 SVGAGI (reference sequence). The CDR3 has 15 residues. Trimming cost V 0 bases and J 1 base, with 6 bases left between them. Measured with immunoSEQ multiplex PCR; TCRdb has only the in-frame clones, and not every one. The repertoire consists of around 6,200 clones, with roughly 70% occurring once and the leading ten covering roughly 2.5%. Study-level findings and limits: Non-responders to neoadjuvant nivolumab had significantly more clonal PBMC T cells than responders. With a few patients per group, TCR findings need larger cohorts.

About this clone: The antigen remains undetermined.

These newly diagnosed stage II-IVA oral cavity squamous cell carcinoma patients had no prior systemic or radiation treatment. Patients had HPV-negative, locally advanced oral cavity squamous cell carcinoma. The TCR originated in a person between 40 and 79 years old with oral cavity squamous cell carcinoma. The rearrangement joins TRBV6-6 to TRBJ2-2, with D possibly matching TRBD1 (6 bases). This sample comprised PBMCs, obtained before nivolumab (anti-PD-1) treatment. The CDR3 reads CASSYSRGNTGELFF. The CDR3 bases are TGTGCCAGCAGTTACTCCAGGGGGAACACCGGGGAGCTGTTTTTT.